Presented here are 28 T cell receptor beta chains from one specimen sequenced in a study of blood T cells in healthy people across ages. Using a J-beta primer mix together with a sample-barcoded 5' primer, a second PCR was run for about 6 to 11 cycles. Using its own MiXCR run on the 5' RACE reads, TCRdb lists one record per CDR3 protein. The table has more than 650,000 distinct CDR3 sequences, about 24% seen once. Sequencing used blood. These receptors all stem from a man between 65 and 85 years old in good health.

The V and J genes are TRBV7-2 and TRBJ1-2; D is possibly TRBD1 (6 bases). Germline values: CDR1 SGHTA, CDR2 FQGNSA. This CDR3 is built from 16 residues. Trimming pared 5 bases from V and 4 bases from J, leaving 20 bases between. CDR3 protein: CASSLWSRGQTYGYTF. In nucleotides, the CDR3 is TGTGCCAGCAGCCTTTGGTCCCGGGGGCAGACCTATGGCTACACCTTC.

This clonotype was counted only a few times. This chain uses TRBV3-1 with TRBJ1-2; 7 nucleotides align to TRBD1. V dropped 3 bases and J dropped 3; count of bases not matched to a gene: 13. Germline CDR1 is LGHDT and CDR2 is YNNKEL (reference sequence). CDR3 length: 17 amino acids. The CDR3 DNA reads as TGTGCCAGCAGCCATACGCCTAGAGGGGGCCTGGACTATGGCTACACCTTC. This sequence encodes CASSHTPRGGLDYGYTF.

In its sample, this clonotype was seen many times. The V gene is TRBV6-5, the J gene TRBJ2-1, with D tentatively TRBD2 (5 bases). Germline V gene data show CDR1 as MNHEY and CDR2 as SVGAGI. The CDR3 loop spans 15 amino acids. V shed 6 bases and J shed 4 bases, with 16 bases lying between them. The CDR3 is CASSRTPDRYNEQFF. Here the CDR3 DNA reads TGTGCCAGCAGCCGGACTCCTGATCGATACAATGAGCAGTTCTTC.

This clonotype was observed a few times. The rearrangement links TRBV7-2 to TRBJ2-7, with D tentatively TRBD1 or TRBD2 (6 bases each). Deletions cut 3 bases from V and 7 bases from J, with 19 bases between. Germline V gene sequence: CDR1 SGHTA, CDR2 FQGNSA. The CDR3 length is 15 residues. CDR3 sequence: CASSFNRAQAGEQYF. The CDR3 DNA reads TGTGCCAGCAGCTTCAACAGGGCTCAGGCGGGGGAGCAGTACTTC.

The gene calls are TRBV25-1 and TRBJ1-4; D not resolved. Per germline, CDR1 MGHDK and CDR2 SYGVNS. The CDR3 has 15 amino acids. V lost 1 base to trimming and J lost 1 base, with 7 bases between them. CDR3 DNA sequence: TGTGCCAGCAGTGAATTTGTAGGAACTAATGAAAAACTGTTTTTT. It specifies CASSEFVGTNEKLFF. The full variable domain, its missing parts supplied by reference TRBV25-1 and TRBJ1-4, is EADIYQTPRYLVIGTGKKITLECSQTMGHDKMYWYQQDPGMELHLIHYSYGVNSTEKGDLSSESTVSRIRTEHFPLTLESARPSHTSQYLCASSEFVGTNEKLFFGSGTQLSVL.

This clonotype was counted only a few times. The gene calls are TRBV7-9 and TRBJ2-7; 12 bases are a match to TRBD2. The DNA end is more similar to TRBJ2-1, so the J call may be wrong. This CDR3 is 16 amino acids long. Per the germline V gene, CDR1 is SEHNR and CDR2 is FQNEAQ (reference sequence). The CDR3 nucleotides read TGTGCCAGCAGCAAGTGGACTAGCGGGGCATACAATGAGCAGTTCTTC. Its protein product is CASSKWTSGAYNEQFF.

This clonotype was found a few times. This chain uses TRBV15 with TRBJ1-5; D might be TRBD1 (5 bases). Trimming cost V 0 bases and J 7 bases, with 10 bases left between them. The CDR3 loop spans 14 amino acids. In germline, CDR1 is LNHNV, CDR2 YYDKDF (reference sequence). The CDR3 loop is CATSRDWGLQPQHF. The CDR3 nucleotides read TGTGCCACCAGCAGAGATTGGGGGTTGCAGCCCCAGCATTTT.

This sequence joins TRBV11-1 and TRBJ2-7, with TRBD2 matching over 7 bases. The J call may not be correct, given that the DNA end is closer to TRBJ2-1. Germline-derived CDR1 and CDR2 are SGHAT and FQDESV (reference sequence). CDR3 length: 16 amino acids. The CDR3 bases are TGTGCCAGCAGCAAGGAGGGACTACCTCGAAGGGATGAGCAGTTCTTC. Translation: CASSKEGLPRRDEQFF.

The sample holds a few counts of this clonotype. The chain couples TRBV20-1 to TRBJ1-3; 7 bases agree with TRBD1. Germline V lookup: CDR1 DFQATT, CDR2 SNEGSKA (reference sequence). This CDR3 comprises 14 residues. The V gene end was trimmed by 3 bases and the J gene end by 0 bases; junction bases not matched to a gene: 2. In nucleotides, the CDR3 is TGCAGTGCTAGCGACAGGGCCTCTGGAAACACCATATATTTT. This translates into CSASDRASGNTIYF.

Of note for this clonotype: One end of the junction varies from germline; a read error may be responsible. CDR3 loop: CSVCNAESQYF. In DNA form, the CDR3 reads TGCAGCGTTTGTAATGCCGAGAGCCAGTACTTC. The V call is TRBV29-1, the J call TRBJ2-5; D remains ambiguous. Germline V gives CDR1 SQVTM, CDR2 ANQGSEA. The CDR3 covers 11 residues.

The V gene is TRBV5-1, the J gene TRBJ2-5, with TRBD1 as a possible D gene (5 bases). The V gene's germline CDR1 is SGHRS and CDR2 YFSETQ. Trimming pared 4 bases from V and 2 bases from J, leaving 9 bases between. The CDR3 has 13 amino acids. CDR3 bases: TGCGCCAGCAGCGCACAGGTTCAAGAGACCCAGTACTTC. Translating gives CASSAQVQETQYF. The full variable domain, its missing parts supplied by reference TRBV5-1 and TRBJ2-5, is KAGVTQTPRYLIKTRGQQVTLSCSPISGHRSVSWYQQTPGQGLQFLFEYFSETQRNKGNFPGRFSGRQFSNSRSEMNVSTLELGDSALYLCASSAQVQETQYFGPGTRLLVL.

The genes are TRBV3-1 and TRBJ2-5; 8 nucleotides agree with TRBD1. The J call may be mistaken, given a closer DNA end match to TRBJ2-7. Germline lookup yields CDR1 LGHDT and CDR2 YNNKEL (reference sequence). The CDR3 extends over 15 amino acids. The CDR3 protein is CASSQGAQGAYEQYF. The CDR3 DNA is TGTGCCAGCAGCCAAGGTGCCCAGGGGGCTTACGAGCAGTACTTC.

The table lists this clonotype with many counts. V gene TRBV6-5 combines with J gene TRBJ2-5, with D unclear. This CDR3 region has 16 residues. Trimming shortened V by 0 bases and J by 5 bases, and 16 bases separated the two germline ends. Germline V gene lookup returns CDR1 MNHEY and CDR2 SVGAGI. The CDR3 here is CASSYSMSGLGETQYF. The DNA for the CDR3 is TGTGCCAGCAGTTACTCGATGTCCGGGTTAGGGGAGACCCAGTACTTC.

The V gene is TRBV7-2, the J gene TRBJ1-5, with D hard to call. V was shortened by 2 bases and J by 5 bases, with 13 bases between the two germline ends. The CDR3 is made up of 15 amino acids. Per germline, CDR1 SGHTA and CDR2 FQGNSA. The CDR3 coding sequence is TGTGCCAGCAGCTTATCGGCACAACAATATCAGCCCCAGCATTTT. Protein product: CASSLSAQQYQPQHF. Based on the CDR3 plus reference TRBV7-2 and TRBJ1-5, the full variable domain is GAGVSQSPSNKVTEKGKDVELRCDPISGHTALYWYRQSLGQGLEFLIYFQGNSAPDKSGLPSDRFSAERTGGSVSTLTIQRTQQEDSAVYLCASSLSAQQYQPQHFGDGTRLSIL.

This clonotype turned up a few times. The chain has TRBV20-1 and TRBJ2-7, with a tentative D call TRBD2 (6 bases). The CDR3 is 14 residues long. Germline loops: CDR1 DFQATT, CDR2 SNEGSKA (reference sequence). CDR3 DNA: TGCAGCCGGCAGGGACTGGGTCTGGGCTACGAGCAGTACTTC. Its protein is CSRQGLGLGYEQYF.

This clonotype was detected only a few times. This rearrangement joins TRBV4-3 to TRBJ2-5; D not certain. Gene TRBJ2-1 matches the end of the DNA better, so the J call may be wrong. CDR3 length: 13 amino acids. Looked up from germline, CDR1 is LGHNA and CDR2 is YSLEER. The chain's CDR3 is CASSQDLAEKQFF. CDR3 nucleotide sequence: TGCGCCAGCAGCCAAGATTTGGCAGAAAAGCAGTTCTTC.

The chain joins TRBV5-1 to TRBJ2-1; D unresolved. The CDR3 sequence is 16 residues long. Deletions cut 0 bases from V and 0 bases from J, with 10 bases between. CDR1 is SGHRS, CDR2 YFSETQ, per germline. The CDR3 DNA reads as TGCGCCAGCAGCTTGGAGGGCCAAAGCTCCTACAATGAGCAGTTCTTC. It specifies CASSLEGQSSYNEQFF.

The rearrangement links TRBV7-3 to TRBJ2-7; 10 bases match TRBD2. V lost 2 bases, J lost 0 bases, and 19 bases stayed unmatched. This CDR3 contains 21 residues. Germline V lookup: CDR1 SGHTA, CDR2 FQGTGA. The DNA of the CDR3 is TGTGCCAGCAGCTTACCTCTGGCTAGCGGGAGATTCAAGGTAGACTCCTACGAGCAGTACGTC. This sequence encodes CASSLPLASGRFKVDSYEQYV.

This chain connects TRBV4-1 to TRBJ2-1; 9 positions agree with TRBD1. Germline-derived CDR1 and CDR2 are MGHRA and YSYEKL. The CDR3 covers 16 residues. V dropped 0 bases and J dropped 7; count of bases not matched to a gene: 7. The CDR3 bases are TGCGCCAGCAGCCAAGATTTAGGACAGGGGTGGAATGAGCAGTTCTTC. It encodes CASSQDLGQGWNEQFF.

This chain uses TRBV20-1 with TRBJ2-1; possibly TRBD2 for D (5 bases). Deletions cut 5 bases from V and 7 bases from J, with 24 bases between. The CDR3 covers 16 residues. Germline V lookup: CDR1 DFQATT, CDR2 SNEGSKA (reference sequence). The CDR3 coding sequence is TGCAGTGCTCGTTACATTTGGGAGATTGAAGTTAATGAGCAGTTCTTC. Translating gives CSARYIWEIEVNEQFF.

This clonotype was seen a handful of times. V and J are TRBV5-1 and TRBJ2-5, with D possibly TRBD1 on 6 matching bases. Germline V gives CDR1 SGHRS, CDR2 YFSETQ. Trimming took off 4 bases at V and 3 bases at J, with 13 bases between the two ends. This CDR3 comprises 14 residues. This chain's CDR3 is CASSGTGPEETQYF. For the CDR3, the DNA is TGCGCCAGCAGCGGAACAGGGCCGGAAGAGACCCAGTACTTC.

This clonotype was seen more than once but under ten times. CDR3 sequence reads: CASSFILAGLETQYF. The CDR3 DNA is TGTGCCAGCAGTTTTATTCTAGCGGGACTAGAGACCCAGTACTTC. The V and J genes are TRBV12-3 or TRBV12-4 and TRBJ2-5, with TRBD2 identical over 9 bases. Trimming cost V 3 bases and J 4 bases; bases outside gene matches: 6. This CDR3 has 15 amino acids.

This sequence joins TRBV27 and TRBJ1-2; D gene ambiguous. Germline V CDR1 and CDR2: MNHEY, SMNVEV (reference sequence). Trimming took 3 bases from V and 6 from J, leaving 11 bases between them. The length of the CDR3 is 13 residues. The CDR3 DNA sequence: TGTGCCAGCAGTTTCTCCGCCTGGAATGGCTACACCTTC. Translation gives CASSFSAWNGYTF.

The chain joins TRBV6-6 to TRBJ2-3, with 8 positions matching TRBD1. Per the germline V gene, CDR1 is MNHNY and CDR2 is SVGAGI (reference sequence). The CDR3 extends over 16 amino acids. J gave up 2 bases and V 4 bases, and 8 bases lay outside the gene matches. As DNA, the CDR3 is TGTGCCAGCAGTTTAGGACAGGGCCTACCCACAGATACGCAGTATTTT. This translates into CASSLGQGLPTDTQYF.

This clonotype came up a few times. The V and J genes are TRBV4-3 and TRBJ1-4; 7 nucleotides align to TRBD1. V was pared by 1 base and J by 8 bases, with 7 bases of the junction left unmatched. The CDR3 spans 15 residues. Germline lookup yields CDR1 LGHNA and CDR2 YSLEER. The CDR3 protein is CASSQVMRGPEKLFF. CDR3 nucleotides: TGCGCCAGCAGCCAAGTGATGAGGGGGCCGGAAAAACTGTTTTTT.

This chain joins TRBV2 and TRBJ1-1; D unclear. The CDR3 is 14 residues long. Trimming cost V 7 bases and J 0 bases, with 12 bases left between them. CDR1 and CDR2 (germline): SNHLY, FYNNEI. In nucleotides, the CDR3 is TGTGCCAGCACCAACGACGGACTGAACACTGAAGCTTTCTTT. Translating gives CASTNDGLNTEAFF. Combining the CDR3 with reference TRBV2 and TRBJ1-1 gives the whole variable domain EPEVTQTPSHQVTQMGQEVILRCVPISNHLYFYWYRQILGQKVEFLVSFYNNEISEKSEIFDDQFSVERPDGSNFTLKIRSTKLEDSAMYFCASTNDGLNTEAFFGQGTRLTVV.

The gene calls are TRBV7-2 and TRBJ1-5, with 7 positions matching TRBD1. The V gene end was trimmed by 5 bases and the J gene end by 6 bases; junction bases not matched to a gene: 7. The CDR3 contains 14 residues. Per the germline V gene, CDR1 is SGHTA and CDR2 is FQGNSA. The CDR3 reads CASSARTGPQPQHF. In DNA form, the CDR3 reads TGTGCCAGCAGCGCCCGGACAGGCCCTCAGCCCCAGCATTTT. Drawing the rest from reference TRBV7-2 and TRBJ1-5, the complete variable domain is GAGVSQSPSNKVTEKGKDVELRCDPISGHTALYWYRQSLGQGLEFLIYFQGNSAPDKSGLPSDRFSAERTGGSVSTLTIQRTQQEDSAVYLCASSARTGPQPQHFGDGTRLSIL.

This clonotype was counted a few times. The chain is built from TRBV9 and TRBJ2-1; D perhaps matches TRBD2 (6 bases). CDR1 SGDLS and CDR2 YYNGEE come from the germline V gene. V shed 0 bases and J shed 8 bases, with 24 bases lying between them. CDR3 length: 18 amino acids. The CDR3 nucleotides read TGTGCCAGCAGCGTAGAGTTCCGTGCGAGAACGGGACTTGATGAGCAGTTCTTC. Translated, it gives CASSVEFRARTGLDEQFF.